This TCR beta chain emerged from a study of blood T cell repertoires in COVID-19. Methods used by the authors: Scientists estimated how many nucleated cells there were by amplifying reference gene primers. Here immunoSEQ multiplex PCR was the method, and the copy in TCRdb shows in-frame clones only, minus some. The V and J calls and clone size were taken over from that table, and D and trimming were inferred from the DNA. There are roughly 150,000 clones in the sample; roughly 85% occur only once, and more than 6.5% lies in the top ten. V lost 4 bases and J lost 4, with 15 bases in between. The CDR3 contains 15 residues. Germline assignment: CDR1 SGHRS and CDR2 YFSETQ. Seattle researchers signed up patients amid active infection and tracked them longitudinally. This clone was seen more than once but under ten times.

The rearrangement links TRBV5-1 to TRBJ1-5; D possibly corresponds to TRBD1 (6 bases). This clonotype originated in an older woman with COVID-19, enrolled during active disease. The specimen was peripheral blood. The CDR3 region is CASSPGTPQNQPQHF. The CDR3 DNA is TGCGCCAGCAGCCCCGGGACACCCCAAAATCAGCCCCAGCATTTT.